Listed below are T cell receptor beta chains from one sample, sequenced in a study of blood T cell repertoires in COVID-19. This table comes from immunoSEQ multiplex PCR, and its TCRdb copy is limited to in-frame clones, with some not included. The sample has 63,000 or so clones; about 82% are singletons. The specimen sequenced was peripheral blood. The receptor set was obtained from a human donor in a cohort sampled during active COVID-19. Both conserved end residues are part of each CDR3. D genes are given only for firm matches. Expanded clones get a size class; other rows say once, few or many, or leave the size out.

>TRBV10-3|.|TRBJ1-2|.
TGTGCCTCGACGGGGGACTCCCTTTATGGCTACACCTTC
CASTGDSLYGYTF
>TRBV3-1/TRBV3-2|few|TRBJ2-7|.
TGTGCCAGCAGCCAAGGAAGGCGGGAGCAGTACTTC
CASSQGRREQYF
>TRBV13|.|TRBJ1-1|.
TGTGCCAGCAGCTTATTGCGGGAGAACACTGAAGCTTTCTTT
CASSLLRENTEAFF
>TRBV7-2|.|TRBJ2-3|TRBD2
TGTGCCAGCAGCTTTAGCGGGGCTAGCACAGATACGCAGTATTTT
CASSFSGASTDTQYF
>TRBV7-9|.|TRBJ1-3|TRBD1
TGTGCCAGCAGAGAAGGACAGGGGGGAAACACCATATATTTT
CASREGQGGNTIYF
>TRBV12-2|.|TRBJ1-2|.
TGTGCAAGTCGCTGCCCCACAGAGCAAAACCCTACTTCTAACTATGGCTACACCTTC
CASRCPTEQNPTSNYGYTF
>TRBV5-1|.|TRBJ2-1|TRBD2
TGCGCCAGCACGCCCCTAGCGGGGGTAGGCAATGAGCAGTTCTTC
CASTPLAGVGNEQFF
>TRBV6-6|.|TRBJ2-5|TRBD2
TGTGCCAGCAGTTACTCACTGGGGGGGTTAGAGACCCAGTACTTC
CASSYSLGGLETQYF
>TRBV6-5|.|TRBJ2-7|TRBD1
TGTGCCAGCAGTTACAAGAGGACAGGGATCCACGAGCAGTACTTC
CASSYKRTGIHEQYF
>TRBV5-4|.|TRBJ2-5|TRBD1
TGTGCCAGCAGCTTGGACAGGGGGCTAGAAGAGACCCAGTACTTC
CASSLDRGLEETQYF
>TRBV9|.|TRBJ2-6|.
TGTGCCAGCAGCGTAGTCCCACGGCTAGCAGGGGCTGGGGCCAACGTCCTGACTTTC
CASSVVPRLAGAGANVLTF
>TRBV30|.|TRBJ2-7|.
TGTGCCTGGAGTGTTCGTATTGCCTACGAGCAGTACTTC
CAWSVRIAYEQYF
>TRBV5-6|once|TRBJ2-2|.
TGTGCCAGCAGCGGCAGGGACACCGGGGAGCTGTTTTTT
CASSGRDTGELFF
>TRBV7-9|.|TRBJ2-3|TRBD2
TGTGCCAGCAGCCCTGGGACTAGTAGCACAGATACGCAGTATTTT
CASSPGTSSTDTQYF
>TRBV11-2|.|TRBJ2-5|.
TGTGCCAGCAGCTTAGATCGCGGGGAGACCCAGTACTTC
CASSLDRGETQYF
>TRBV12-3/TRBV12-4|once|TRBJ1-2|.
TGTGCCAGCAGCACGACAGGATATGGCTACACCTTC
CASSTTGYGYTF